This is a list of T cell receptor beta chains from one sample in a study of blood T cell repertoires in COVID-19. Only in-frame clones appear in the TCRdb table, and some are missing; sequencing was by immunoSEQ multiplex PCR. The data show approximately 130,000 clones, around 85% seen once. Specimen: peripheral blood. These receptor sequences come from a human donor in a cohort sampled during active COVID-19. CDR3s include the opening cysteine and the closing phenylalanine or tryptophan. D genes are given only for firm matches. For some rows the clone size is stated as once, few or many, or as a class when expanded; others skip it.

V gene: TRBV6-6; J gene: TRBJ1-5; clone size: once; D gene: TRBD1; CDR3 DNA: TGTGCCAGCAGACAGGGGGTCGGCAATCAGCCCCAGCATTTT; CDR3 protein: CASRQGVGNQPQHF
V gene: TRBV5-8; J gene: TRBJ2-3; clone size: .; D gene: TRBD1; CDR3 DNA: TGTGCCAGCAGCTTCGAAGGGACAGGGTCGAGAGATACGCAGTATTTT; CDR3 protein: CASSFEGTGSRDTQYF
V gene: TRBV11-2; J gene: TRBJ2-5; clone size: few; D gene: TRBD2; CDR3 DNA: TGTGCCAGCAGGGGACCCCTGGAAGCGGGGAAACAAGAGACCCAGTACTTC; CDR3 protein: CASRGPLEAGKQETQYF
V gene: TRBV5-6; J gene: TRBJ2-5; clone size: .; D gene: TRBD2; CDR3 DNA: TGTGCCAGCGGACTAGCGGGGGGCCAAGAGACCCAGTACTTC; CDR3 protein: CASGLAGGQETQYF
V gene: TRBV19; J gene: TRBJ2-5; clone size: .; D gene: .; CDR3 DNA: TGTGCCAGTAGTGGGTACTTTTCGGGACACCCCTCGGAGACCCAGTACTTC; CDR3 protein: CASSGYFSGHPSETQYF
V gene: TRBV9; J gene: TRBJ1-2; clone size: few; D gene: .; CDR3 DNA: TGTGCCAGCACAGGGGACTATAACTATGGCTACACCTTC; CDR3 protein: CASTGDYNYGYTF
V gene: TRBV7-3; J gene: TRBJ2-1; clone size: .; D gene: .; CDR3 DNA: TGTGCCAGCAGCCAGGTGCGGGGTGGCTACAATGAGCAGTTCTTC; CDR3 protein: CASSQVRGGYNEQFF
V gene: TRBV19; J gene: TRBJ1-4; clone size: .; D gene: .; CDR3 DNA: TGTGCCAGTATCCACCGGGACTTCAATAATGAAAAACTGTTTTTT; CDR3 protein: CASIHRDFNNEKLFF
V gene: TRBV9; J gene: TRBJ2-1; clone size: .; D gene: .; CDR3 DNA: TGTGCCAGCAGCGTAGAGTCAGGAAGTAGCTCCTACAATGAGCAGTTCTTC; CDR3 protein: CASSVESGSSSYNEQFF
V gene: TRBV7-2; J gene: TRBJ2-1; clone size: .; D gene: .; CDR3 DNA: TGTGCCAGCCGCCCTTCTCTAGATCAGGGGACCAATGAGCAGTTCTTC; CDR3 protein: CASRPSLDQGTNEQFF
V gene: TRBV30; J gene: TRBJ1-1; clone size: .; D gene: TRBD1; CDR3 DNA: TGTGCCTGGTACAGGGGCGCTGAAGCTTTCTTT; CDR3 protein: CAWYRGAEAFF
V gene: TRBV7-2; J gene: TRBJ2-3; clone size: .; D gene: TRBD2; CDR3 DNA: TGTGCCAGCAGCTTAGCGGGGACTAGCGGGAGTCCCCCCACAGATACGCAGTATTTT; CDR3 protein: CASSLAGTSGSPPTDTQYF
V gene: TRBV12-3/TRBV12-4; J gene: TRBJ1-2; clone size: .; D gene: TRBD1; CDR3 DNA: TGTGCCAGCAGTTCAACAGGGGGATATGGCTACACCTTC; CDR3 protein: CASSSTGGYGYTF
V gene: TRBV16; J gene: TRBJ1-5; clone size: .; D gene: .; CDR3 DNA: TGTGCCAGCAGCCAATCGGGGGGTCAGCCCCAGCATTTT; CDR3 protein: CASSQSGGQPQHF
V gene: TRBV30; J gene: TRBJ1-1; clone size: .; D gene: .; CDR3 DNA: TGTGCCTGGAGTGAGCCCCTAAAGAGGGCTTTCTTT; CDR3 protein: CAWSEPLKRAFF
V gene: TRBV15; J gene: TRBJ1-2; clone size: once; D gene: TRBD1; CDR3 DNA: TGTGCCACCAGCAGGGACAGGGGAAACTATGGCTACACCTTC; CDR3 protein: CATSRDRGNYGYTF
V gene: TRBV5-4; J gene: TRBJ1-1; clone size: .; D gene: TRBD1; CDR3 DNA: TGTGCCAGCAGCTTGGTAGGACAGGGGGCAACTGAAGCTTTCTTT; CDR3 protein: CASSLVGQGATEAFF
V gene: TRBV9; J gene: TRBJ2-2; clone size: .; D gene: TRBD2; CDR3 DNA: TGTGCCAGCAGCGTAGCTTTGCGGGGGTTGGCCGGGGAGCTGTTTTTT; CDR3 protein: CASSVALRGLAGELFF
V gene: TRBV29-1; J gene: TRBJ2-1; clone size: .; D gene: .; CDR3 DNA: TGCAGCGTTGTCATAGCTTACAATGAGCAGTTCTTC; CDR3 protein: CSVVIAYNEQFF
V gene: TRBV5-1; J gene: TRBJ2-1; clone size: .; D gene: .; CDR3 DNA: TGCGCCAGCAGCTTCCGGGACTTCAATGAGCAGTTCTTC; CDR3 protein: CASSFRDFNEQFF
V gene: TRBV4-3; J gene: TRBJ2-3; clone size: .; D gene: TRBD2; CDR3 DNA: TGCGCCAGCAGCCAGGCGTCGCCGGGACTAGCGGTCACAGATACGCAGTATTTT; CDR3 protein: CASSQASPGLAVTDTQYF
V gene: TRBV11-1; J gene: TRBJ1-5; clone size: .; D gene: .; CDR3 DNA: TGTGCCAGCAGCTTGCGGTGTTCCCATAGCAATCAGCCCCAGCATTTT; CDR3 protein: CASSLRCSHSNQPQHF
V gene: TRBV2; J gene: TRBJ1-2; clone size: .; D gene: TRBD1; CDR3 DNA: TGTGCCACCAAAAGACAGGGGGCGGCAGATGGCTACACCTTC; CDR3 protein: CATKRQGAADGYTF
V gene: TRBV9; J gene: TRBJ1-4; clone size: .; D gene: .; CDR3 DNA: TGTGCCAGCAGCGGGGGGCCAACTAGTGAAAAACTGTTTTTT; CDR3 protein: CASSGGPTSEKLFF
V gene: TRBV5-6; J gene: TRBJ2-1; clone size: .; D gene: TRBD1; CDR3 DNA: TGTGCCAGCGGGCGACAGGGTTTGGTTTGGTTCTTC; CDR3 protein: CASGRQGLVWFF
V gene: TRBV29-1; J gene: TRBJ2-1; clone size: once; D gene: TRBD2; CDR3 DNA: TGCACTTGTCGGTCGGGAGGGAACAATGAGCAGTTCTTC; CDR3 protein: CTCRSGGNNEQFF
V gene: TRBV14; J gene: TRBJ1-2; clone size: many; D gene: .; CDR3 DNA: TGTGCCAGCAGCCAAGCCCAGGGCTCTAACTATGGCTACACCTTC; CDR3 protein: CASSQAQGSNYGYTF
V gene: TRBV6-1; J gene: TRBJ2-6; clone size: .; D gene: .; CDR3 DNA: TGTGCCAGCAGTGAACTTTGGGGGACTCGTGGATCTGGGGCCAACGTCCTGACTTTC; CDR3 protein: CASSELWGTRGSGANVLTF
V gene: TRBV5-1; J gene: TRBJ2-5; clone size: .; D gene: .; CDR3 DNA: TGCGCCAGCAGCCCCCGGGGCTCTGGGGGGGAGACCCAGTACTTC; CDR3 protein: CASSPRGSGGETQYF
V gene: TRBV5-1; J gene: TRBJ2-1; clone size: .; D gene: TRBD2; CDR3 DNA: TGCGCCAGCAGCCCGCAGGGGACTAGTGGGAATGAGCAGTTCTTC; CDR3 protein: CASSPQGTSGNEQFF
V gene: TRBV7-9; J gene: TRBJ1-2; clone size: .; D gene: TRBD1; CDR3 DNA: TGTGCCAGCACGCTGCCGAGCCAGGGGGCACATGGCTACACCTTC; CDR3 protein: CASTLPSQGAHGYTF